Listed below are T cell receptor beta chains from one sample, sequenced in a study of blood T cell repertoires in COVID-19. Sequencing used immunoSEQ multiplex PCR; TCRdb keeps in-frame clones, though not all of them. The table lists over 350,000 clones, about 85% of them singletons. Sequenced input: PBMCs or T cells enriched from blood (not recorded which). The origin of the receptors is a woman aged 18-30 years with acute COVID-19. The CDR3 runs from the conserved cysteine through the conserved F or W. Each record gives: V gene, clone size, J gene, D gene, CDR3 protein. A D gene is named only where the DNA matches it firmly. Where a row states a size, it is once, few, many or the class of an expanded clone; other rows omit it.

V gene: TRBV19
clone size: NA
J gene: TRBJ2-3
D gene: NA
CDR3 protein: CASSMGASPGRRDTQYF

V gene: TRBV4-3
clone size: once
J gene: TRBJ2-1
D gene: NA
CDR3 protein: CASSQEVTGYNEQFF

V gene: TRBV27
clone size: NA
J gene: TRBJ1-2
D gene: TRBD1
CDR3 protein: CASSFGTGLNYGYTF

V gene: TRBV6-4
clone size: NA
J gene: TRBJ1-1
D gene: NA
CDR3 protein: CASSDDGWTEAFF

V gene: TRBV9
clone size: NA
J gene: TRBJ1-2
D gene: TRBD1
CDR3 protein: CASSVSGTGNYGYTF

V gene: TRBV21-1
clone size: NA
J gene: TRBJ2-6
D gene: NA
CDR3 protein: CATRDLLSGANVLTF

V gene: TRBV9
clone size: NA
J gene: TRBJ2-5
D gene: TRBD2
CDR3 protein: CASSVASREYGETQYF

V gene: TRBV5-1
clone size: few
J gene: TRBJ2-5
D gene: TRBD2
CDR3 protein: CASSTRPGLAGEETQYF

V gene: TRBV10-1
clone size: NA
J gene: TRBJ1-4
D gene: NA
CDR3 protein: CASSDQVNEKLFF

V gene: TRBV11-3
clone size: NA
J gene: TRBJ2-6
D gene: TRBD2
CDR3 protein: CASSGPGTRVAGANVLTF

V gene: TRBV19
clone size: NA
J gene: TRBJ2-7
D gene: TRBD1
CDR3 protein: CASSLKGQGSIYEQYF

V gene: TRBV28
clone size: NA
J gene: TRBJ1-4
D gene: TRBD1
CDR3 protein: CATLDRGQEKLFF

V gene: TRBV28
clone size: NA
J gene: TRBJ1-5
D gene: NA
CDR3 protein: CASRGSNQPQHF

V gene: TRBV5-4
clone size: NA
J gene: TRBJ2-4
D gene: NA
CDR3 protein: CASSLRGGAKNIQYF

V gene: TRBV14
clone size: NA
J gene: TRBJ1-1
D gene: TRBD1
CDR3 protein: CASSLTGGGTEAFF

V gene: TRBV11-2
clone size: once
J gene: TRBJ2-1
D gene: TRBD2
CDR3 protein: CASSLEGSPRGSSYNEQFF

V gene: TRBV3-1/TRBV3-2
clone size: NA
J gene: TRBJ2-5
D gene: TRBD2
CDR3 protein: CASSQTSGVQETQYF

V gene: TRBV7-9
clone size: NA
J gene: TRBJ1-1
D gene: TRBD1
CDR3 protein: CASSATGQHTEAFF